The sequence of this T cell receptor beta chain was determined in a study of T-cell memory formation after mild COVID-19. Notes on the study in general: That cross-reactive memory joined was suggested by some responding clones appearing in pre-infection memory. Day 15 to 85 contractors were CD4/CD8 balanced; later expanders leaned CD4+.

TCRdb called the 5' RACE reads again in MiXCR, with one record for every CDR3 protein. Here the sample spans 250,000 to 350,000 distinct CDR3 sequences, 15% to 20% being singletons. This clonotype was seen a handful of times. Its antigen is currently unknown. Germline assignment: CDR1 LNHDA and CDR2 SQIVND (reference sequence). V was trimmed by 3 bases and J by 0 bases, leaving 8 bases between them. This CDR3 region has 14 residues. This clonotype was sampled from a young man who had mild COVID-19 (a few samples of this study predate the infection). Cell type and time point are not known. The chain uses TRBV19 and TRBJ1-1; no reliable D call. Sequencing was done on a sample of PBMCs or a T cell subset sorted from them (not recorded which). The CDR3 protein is CASSIKSMNTEAFF. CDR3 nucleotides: TGTGCCAGTAGTATTAAGTCCATGAACACTGAAGCTTTCTTT.